This TCR beta chain was identified during a study of blood T cell repertoires in COVID-19 (TCRdb year 2020). Background on the whole study: Samples covering the acute and convalescent phases of COVID-19 were provided by collaborators in the United States, Italy and Spain. The material from the prospective study consisted of cDNA or gDNA derived from T cells, B-cell-depleted T cells, or PBMCs. The dataset comprised deeply sampled blood TCRbeta repertoires from subjects exposed to, actively infected with, or recovered from COVID-19. The repertoires were made available in a free public database intended to serve as a resource for research on the immune response to SARS-CoV-2. Samples came from the ongoing ImmuneRACE study (first 160 participants) plus 1,254 subjects from 6 global collaborators. Nearly every sample came with metadata listing a de-identified subject ID, COVID-19 status, age in years and sex. Where available, HLA class I and class II types were obtained from metadata supplied by the sample provider rather than from assay-based typing. Overall study results and their limits: The quantity of clinical and demographic metadata differed by source and by participant and was supplied without curation.

Per the germline V gene (reference sequence), MNHNY is the CDR1 and SVGAGI is the CDR2. Trimming accounts for 2 bases at V and 6 bases at J, while the number of junction bases matched to no gene is 11. From the cysteine through the phenylalanine, the CDR3 covers 16 amino acids. Only the CDR3 part of the read is kept: 48 bases, read in frame from the first base. Each collaborating institution followed its own protocols to collect whole blood in K2EDTA tubes. For TCRbeta analysis, collaborator samples were shipped as frozen whole blood, as isolated PBMCs, or as DNA extracted from either sample type. TCRbeta CDR3 regions were amplified from genomic DNA using the immunoSEQ Assay, a bias-controlled multiplex PCR. Turning to the authors' computational methods: Nucleated cell counts per sample were estimated from amplification of reference gene primers within the assay. To quantify the absolute abundance of each unique TCRbeta CDR3 rearrangement, sequence reads were collapsed and filtered. For each sample, productive Simpson clonality was calculated by taking the square root of Simpson's diversity index across productive rearrangements. Drawn from immuneACCESS, this table holds only the in-frame rearrangements with V and J called that TCRdb kept. Clones are partly lost; checked studies trace under half to an unresolved V gene and leave the rest unexplained. The V and J calls and the clone size are those of that table, but D and trimming were determined from the DNA. For this sample the table gives about 88,000 clones, of which roughly nine tenths were detected only once. The ten largest make up approximately 5.2% of the sample.

As to this clone: The antigen this receptor binds is unknown. No per-base quality is available; no much larger clone lies one base away.

The TCR originated in a woman older than 75 with active COVID-19. Input material: peripheral blood. The rearrangement combines TRBV6-6 with TRBJ2-3, with 7 bases matching TRBD1. The DNA sequence is given as TGTGCCAGCAGTTACCACCGGGACAGCCTCGATGATACGCAGTATTTT. Its coded protein is CASSYHRDSLDDTQYF.